Listed below are T cell receptor beta chains from one sample, sequenced in a study of blood T cell repertoires in COVID-19. Only in-frame clones appear in the TCRdb table, and some are missing; sequencing was by immunoSEQ multiplex PCR. The data show about 140,000 clones, with 85% to 90% seen just once and about 11% held by the top ten. The sequenced sample consisted of PBMCs or T cells enriched from blood (not recorded which). The source of these receptors is a man aged 55 to 70 who had recovered from COVID-19. Both conserved end residues are part of each CDR3. D genes are given only for firm matches. Rows give clone size only sometimes, using once, few, many, or a class for an expanded clone.

J gene	clone size	V gene	D gene	CDR3 DNA	CDR3 protein
TRBJ2-7	once	TRBV2	TRBD2	TGTGCCAGCATCGGCGGGGGCTCCTACGAGCAGTACTTC	CASIGGGSYEQYF
TRBJ2-3	-	TRBV9	-	TGTGCCAGCAGCGTAGCTATCGGGAGAGATACGCAGTATTTT	CASSVAIGRDTQYF
TRBJ2-7	-	TRBV28	TRBD1	TGTGCCAGCAGCTCCGGGACAGGGATCTACGAGCAGTACTTC	CASSSGTGIYEQYF
TRBJ2-7	-	TRBV5-5	-	TGTGCCAGCAGCTTGGTTAGGGGTTGGGCCTACGAGCAGTACTTC	CASSLVRGWAYEQYF
TRBJ1-3	-	TRBV3-1/TRBV3-2	-	TGTGCCAGCAGCCAACCGAGCTCTGGAAACACCATATATTTT	CASSQPSSGNTIYF
TRBJ1-4	-	TRBV6-5	TRBD1	TGTGCCAGCAGAGCGCACAGGGGGAGGGAAAAACTGTTTTTT	CASRAHRGREKLFF
TRBJ2-7	-	TRBV7-8	-	TGTGCCAGAAGCCCTAACGAGCAGTACTTC	CARSPNEQYF
TRBJ1-4	few	TRBV9	-	TGTGCCAGCAGCGGCCAACCAGGGGCGGCTAATGAAAAACTGTTTTTT	CASSGQPGAANEKLFF
TRBJ2-1	-	TRBV2	TRBD2	TGTGCCAGCAGTGCGGGAGGGCCCTACAATGAGCAGTTCTTC	CASSAGGPYNEQFF
TRBJ1-4	-	TRBV4-1	-	TGCGCCAGCAGCCAAGATTTTCTTTGGGGCAGGACTAATGAAAAACTGTTTTTT	CASSQDFLWGRTNEKLFF
TRBJ2-3	-	TRBV6-5	TRBD2	TGTGCCAGCACCCGACCGGGGGGGACAGATACGCAGTATTTT	CASTRPGGTDTQYF
TRBJ2-7	-	TRBV7-6	-	TGTGCCAGCAGCTTAAGGTCGGGCAGGGACGAGCAGTACTTC	CASSLRSGRDEQYF
TRBJ2-7	few	TRBV27	TRBD1	TGTGCCAGCAGTTTATTAGCAGGGGGCACCTACGAGCAGTACTTC	CASSLLAGGTYEQYF
TRBJ2-2	-	TRBV5-1	TRBD1	TGCGCCACCCGAGTCGGGACAGACAACACCGGGGAGCTGTTTTTT	CATRVGTDNTGELFF
TRBJ2-7	-	TRBV5-6	-	TGTGCCAGCAGCTTGAGGAGCTCCTACGAGCAGTACTTC	CASSLRSSYEQYF
TRBJ2-2	-	TRBV6-1	TRBD2	TGTGCCAGCAGTGAAGGAGCGGGAGGCCCCGGGGAGCTGTTTTTT	CASSEGAGGPGELFF
TRBJ1-2	-	TRBV3-1/TRBV3-2	-	TGTGCCAGCAGCCGTTCCAACACTAATGGCTACACCTTC	CASSRSNTNGYTF
TRBJ1-5	-	TRBV12-3/TRBV12-4	-	TGTGCCAGCAGTTTGAGGAGTCAGCCCCAGCATTTT	CASSLRSQPQHF
TRBJ1-4	-	TRBV5-1	TRBD1	TGCGCCAGCACCCTCGGGACAGGCATAGATAATGAAAAACTGTTTTTT	CASTLGTGIDNEKLFF
TRBJ2-3	once	TRBV15	TRBD1	TGTGCCACCAGCAGAGCGGACAGGGGTGGCACAGATACGCAGTATTTT	CATSRADRGGTDTQYF
TRBJ1-1	-	TRBV5-8	TRBD1	TGTGCCAGCAGCCAAAACAGAGCCAGGGGGCCTCACACTGAAGCTTTCTTT	CASSQNRARGPHTEAFF
TRBJ1-1	-	TRBV7-9	-	TGTGCCAGCAGCTTAAACAGAGAAGCTTTCTTT	CASSLNREAFF
TRBJ2-5	-	TRBV11-2	-	TGTGCCAGCAGCTTATACGGGGATCAAGAGACCCAGTACTTC	CASSLYGDQETQYF
TRBJ2-3	-	TRBV24-1	-	TGTGCCACCAGTGCGGGATCGCGGATCACAGATACGCAGTATTTT	CATSAGSRITDTQYF
TRBJ2-2	-	TRBV10-3	-	TGTGCCATCAGTGAGGCGGGGGCCCTGGTCACCGGGGAGCTGTTTTTT	CAISEAGALVTGELFF
TRBJ2-7	-	TRBV28	TRBD1	TGTGCCAGCAGTTTATTCGGACAGGGGCTGGGGGAGCAGTACTTC	CASSLFGQGLGEQYF
TRBJ2-3	once	TRBV7-9	-	TGTGCCAGCAGCCCTGCAGGGATTAGCACAGATACGCAGTATTTT	CASSPAGISTDTQYF
TRBJ1-4	-	TRBV29-1	TRBD1	TGCAGCGGCTCGACAGGGGATGAAAAACTGTTTTTT	CSGSTGDEKLFF
TRBJ1-5	-	TRBV2	-	TGTGCCAGCAGTGCCAAGAGACAGCTCCAGCATTTT	CASSAKRQLQHF
TRBJ2-1	few	TRBV9	-	TGTGCCAGCAGCGTAGCTCTCTCCGGGGGTTACAATGAGCAGTTCTTC	CASSVALSGGYNEQFF
TRBJ1-5	-	TRBV7-8	TRBD1	TGTGCCAGCAGCGTCGCACAGGGGCAGCCCCAGCATTTT	CASSVAQGQPQHF
TRBJ2-1	-	TRBV2	TRBD2	TGTGCCAGCAGTGTAGGCGGACTAGGGTCCTACAATGAGCAGTTCTTC	CASSVGGLGSYNEQFF
TRBJ1-6	-	TRBV4-1	-	TGCGCCAGCAGCCCGGGGGGCTCACCCCTCCACTTT	CASSPGGSPLHF
TRBJ1-3	-	TRBV6-5	-	TGTGCCAGCAGTTACTCTGGGAGCTCTGGAAACACCATATATTTT	CASSYSGSSGNTIYF
TRBJ2-7	-	TRBV6-6	-	TGTGCCAGCAGTTACCGGCGGGGACAGTCCTACGAGCAGTACTTC	CASSYRRGQSYEQYF
TRBJ1-3	-	TRBV28	-	TGTGCCAGCAGTTGGGTCATTGGGGCCTCTGGAAACACCATATATTTT	CASSWVIGASGNTIYF
TRBJ1-6	-	TRBV10-3	-	TGTGCCATCAGTGAGTCGACTCGAGGAGGTTCACCCCTCCACTTT	CAISESTRGGSPLHF
TRBJ2-7	-	TRBV6-5	-	TGTGCCAGCAGAAGGTCGACAGCCTTGGAGCAGTACTTC	CASRRSTALEQYF
TRBJ1-3	-	TRBV9	TRBD1	TGTGCCAGCAGCCCAGGGGGGCTTGGTATAGGAAACACCATATATTTT	CASSPGGLGIGNTIYF
TRBJ2-2	-	TRBV6-5	TRBD2	TGTGCCAGCACCGACTCCGGGGGGGCCTCAGGGGAGCTGTTTTTT	CASTDSGGASGELFF
TRBJ2-5	-	TRBV18	-	TGTGCCAGCTCACCACGTTTTCTAGGCCAACAAGAGACCCAGTACTTC	CASSPRFLGQQETQYF
TRBJ1-2	-	TRBV4-1	-	TGCGCCAGCAGCCAGATCCCCGGGGCAGGGGTTGATGGCTACACCTTC	CASSQIPGAGVDGYTF
TRBJ2-7	-	TRBV3-1/TRBV3-2	-	TGTGCCAGCAGTCGAGGAGGCGGGATGGCCTGGGAGCAGTACTTC	CASSRGGGMAWEQYF
TRBJ1-1	-	TRBV19	-	TGTGCCAGTAGTATAACAGGGACGAACACTGAAGCTTTCTTT	CASSITGTNTEAFF
TRBJ2-5	-	TRBV9	-	TGTGCCAGCAGCGCACACCTGGGGGGAGAGACCCAGTACTTC	CASSAHLGGETQYF
TRBJ2-2	-	TRBV5-1	-	TGCGCCAGCAGCACCGGGACGAACACCGGGGAGCTGTTTTTT	CASSTGTNTGELFF
TRBJ2-1	-	TRBV19	-	TGTGCCAGTAGTATAGGCGCAGGACAGTTCTTC	CASSIGAGQFF
TRBJ1-4	-	TRBV15	-	TGTGCCACCAGCAGAGGGGAGGGGTTCGATGAAAAACTGTTTTTT	CATSRGEGFDEKLFF
TRBJ1-6	few	TRBV27	TRBD1	TGTGCCAGCAGTCCGACCGGGACAGGGGGTGGCTCCTATAATTCACCCCTCCACTTT	CASSPTGTGGGSYNSPLHF
TRBJ1-3	-	TRBV12-3/TRBV12-4	-	TGTGCCAGCAGCCCTAGACAGAGAAACACCATATATTTT	CASSPRQRNTIYF
TRBJ1-1	once	TRBV21-1	-	TGTGCCAGCAGCAACCAACCGGACAGGGGGCGGGTTTCTCGGGCTGAAGCTTTCTTT	CASSNQPDRGRVSRAEAFF
TRBJ1-4	-	TRBV10-2	-	TGCGCCAGCAGTGAGTTGACGGGTGAAAAACTGTTTTTT	CASSELTGEKLFF
TRBJ2-1	few	TRBV28	TRBD1	TGTGCCAGCAGTCCAGGGGGTTCGAGTGAGCAGTTCTTC	CASSPGGSSEQFF
TRBJ1-6	-	TRBV19	TRBD1	TGTGCCAGTAGTCAGCCGGGACAGGGCATTGCCCTCCACTTT	CASSQPGQGIALHF
TRBJ1-3	-	TRBV7-8	TRBD1	TGTGCCAGCCGCCCAGGGGGTGGAAACACCATATATTTT	CASRPGGGNTIYF
TRBJ1-4	-	TRBV28	-	TGTGCCAGCAGTCGCGGTACCGGGAGCGGAAAACTGTTTTTT	CASSRGTGSGKLFF
TRBJ2-7	-	TRBV18	TRBD2	TGTGCCAGCTCACCACTAGCGGGGTCGTCCTACGAGCAGTACTTC	CASSPLAGSSYEQYF
TRBJ2-7	few	TRBV7-8	TRBD1	TGTGCCAGCAGTCACCCCGGGACAGCGTACGAGCAGTACTTC	CASSHPGTAYEQYF